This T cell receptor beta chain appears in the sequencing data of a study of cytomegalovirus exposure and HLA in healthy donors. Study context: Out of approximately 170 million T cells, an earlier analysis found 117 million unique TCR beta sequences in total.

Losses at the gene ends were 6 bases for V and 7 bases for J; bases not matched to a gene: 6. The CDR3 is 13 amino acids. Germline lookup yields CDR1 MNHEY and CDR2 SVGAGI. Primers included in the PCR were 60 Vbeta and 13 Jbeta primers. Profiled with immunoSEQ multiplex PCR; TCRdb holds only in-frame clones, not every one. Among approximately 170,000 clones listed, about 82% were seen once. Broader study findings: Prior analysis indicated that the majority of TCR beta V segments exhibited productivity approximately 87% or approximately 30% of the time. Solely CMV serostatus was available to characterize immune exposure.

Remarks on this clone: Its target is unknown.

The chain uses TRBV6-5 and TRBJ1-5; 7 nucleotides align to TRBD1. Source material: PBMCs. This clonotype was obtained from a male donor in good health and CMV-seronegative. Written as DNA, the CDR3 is TGTGCCAGCAGAGGGGGCAAGAGACAGCCCCAGCATTTT. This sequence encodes CASRGGKRQPQHF.